The T cell receptor (beta chain) under discussion was sequenced for a study of T cells in Graves' hyperthyroidism and ophthalmopathy. Findings of the study overall: Ophthalmopathy, which appeared later, was predicted by the model a median 6.5 months before onset. Ophthalmopathy was told apart from stable hyperthyroidism by a 13 V-J model.

Comments on this clonotype: Its antigen is currently unknown.

Germline loops: CDR1 LGHNA, CDR2 YNFKEQ. This CDR3 region has 23 residues. V lost 4 bases to trimming and J lost 0 bases; unmatched junction nucleotides: 19. Template material for amplifying TCR beta CDR3 regions consisted of RNA transcripts. When the TCR CDR3 underwent first-round RT-PCR, the HTBI primer set was used. TCRdb reprocessed the multiplex PCR reads with MiXCR, giving one entry per CDR3 protein. This sample has around 580,000 distinct CDR3 sequences, with around 17% found just once. Newly diagnosed patients aged 18 to 65 had hyperthyroidism of under 2 months' duration. The TCR was taken from a woman younger than 35 with Graves' hyperthyroidism. Sequenced sample: blood. The chain recombines TRBV4-2 with TRBJ2-4; 15 bases match TRBD2. This CDR3 is CASSPPGTSGRSSTITAKNIQYF. The DNA for the CDR3 is TGTGCCAGCAGCCCCCCCGGGACTAGCGGGAGGTCCTCAACAATTACAGCCAAAAACATTCAGTACTTC.